The rows below give T cell receptor beta chains drawn from one sample of a study of T cell responses to AZD1222 COVID-19 vaccine. TCRdb's copy holds only in-frame clones and misses some; the assay was immunoSEQ multiplex PCR. The data show approximately 120,000 clones, around 90% seen once. Material: peripheral blood, obtained on day 0 of MenACWY control vaccination. These receptors were collected from an adult in good health. Each CDR3 is given with its conserved first and last residue.

cdr3_aa: CATSDHRGLNQPQHF
j_call: TRBJ1-5
v_call: TRBV24-1

cdr3_aa: CASRGDGYGYTF
j_call: TRBJ1-2
v_call: TRBV2

cdr3_aa: CASSSSGWGSGGNQPQHF
j_call: TRBJ1-5
v_call: TRBV19

cdr3_aa: CASSEVGGRNTEAFF
j_call: TRBJ1-1
v_call: TRBV3-1/TRBV3-2

cdr3_aa: CASSYSAGVGTDTQYF
j_call: TRBJ2-3
v_call: TRBV6-2/TRBV6-3

cdr3_aa: CASNDRGMVDEQYF
j_call: TRBJ2-7
v_call: TRBV7-9

cdr3_aa: CASSYDREETQYF
j_call: TRBJ2-5
v_call: TRBV7-8

cdr3_aa: CASSSLGQGVQPQHF
j_call: TRBJ1-5
v_call: TRBV28

cdr3_aa: CSAIHEAFF
j_call: TRBJ1-1
v_call: TRBV20-1

cdr3_aa: CASSAGLAGVATGELFF
j_call: TRBJ2-2
v_call: TRBV7-3

cdr3_aa: CASSLRTGENTGELFF
j_call: TRBJ2-2
v_call: TRBV11-2

cdr3_aa: CASSTLLAGGSRTQYF
j_call: TRBJ2-3
v_call: TRBV7-9

cdr3_aa: CASSDMQGQGALGANVLTF
j_call: TRBJ2-6
v_call: TRBV6-4

cdr3_aa: CASSPRKNTNTEAFF
j_call: TRBJ1-1
v_call: TRBV18

cdr3_aa: CASSQRTGGVRTEAFF
j_call: TRBJ1-1
v_call: TRBV7-8

cdr3_aa: CASSLSSRGTEAFF
j_call: TRBJ1-1
v_call: TRBV7-3

cdr3_aa: CASTDGLGTGELFF
j_call: TRBJ2-2
v_call: TRBV4-2